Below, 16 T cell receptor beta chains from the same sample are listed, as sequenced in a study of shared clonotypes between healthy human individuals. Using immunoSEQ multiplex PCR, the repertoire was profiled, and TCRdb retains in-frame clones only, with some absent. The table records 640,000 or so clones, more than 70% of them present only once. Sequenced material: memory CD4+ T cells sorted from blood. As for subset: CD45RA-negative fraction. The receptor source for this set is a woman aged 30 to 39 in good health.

This CDR3 reads CASSPGSIGNEQYF. In DNA, the CDR3 is TGTGCCAGCTCACCAGGTTCTATCGGTAACGAGCAGTACTTC. V and J are TRBV18 and TRBJ2-7; the D is unclear. V was pared by 2 bases and J by 5 bases, with 13 bases between. This CDR3 has 14 amino acids. Germline loops: CDR1 KGHSH, CDR2 LQKENI. Full variable domain (rest looked up from reference TRBV18 and TRBJ2-7): NAGVMQNPRHLVRRRGQEARLRCSPMKGHSHVYWYRQLPEEGLKFMVYLQKENIIDESGMPKERFSAEFPKEGPSILRIQQVVRGDSAAYFCASSPGSIGNEQYFGPGTRLTVT.

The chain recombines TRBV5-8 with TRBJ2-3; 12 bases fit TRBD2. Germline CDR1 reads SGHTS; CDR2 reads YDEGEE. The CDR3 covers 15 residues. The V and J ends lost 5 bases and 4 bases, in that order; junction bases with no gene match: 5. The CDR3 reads CASSKLAGGADTQYF. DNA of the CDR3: TGTGCCAGCAGTAAACTAGCGGGAGGTGCAGATACGCAGTATTTT.

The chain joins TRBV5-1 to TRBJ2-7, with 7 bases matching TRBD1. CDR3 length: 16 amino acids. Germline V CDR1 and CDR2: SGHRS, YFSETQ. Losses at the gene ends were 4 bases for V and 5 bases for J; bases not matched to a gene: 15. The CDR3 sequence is CASSPLPTQQGHEQYF. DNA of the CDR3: TGCGCCAGCAGCCCCCTTCCAACCCAACAGGGGCACGAGCAGTACTTC.

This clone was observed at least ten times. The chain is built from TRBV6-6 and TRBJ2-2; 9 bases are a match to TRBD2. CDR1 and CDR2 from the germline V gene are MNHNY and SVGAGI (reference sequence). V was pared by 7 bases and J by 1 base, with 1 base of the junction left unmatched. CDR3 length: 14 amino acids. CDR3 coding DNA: TGTGCCAGCACGACTAGCGGGAACACCGGGGAGCTGTTTTTT. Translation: CASTTSGNTGELFF.

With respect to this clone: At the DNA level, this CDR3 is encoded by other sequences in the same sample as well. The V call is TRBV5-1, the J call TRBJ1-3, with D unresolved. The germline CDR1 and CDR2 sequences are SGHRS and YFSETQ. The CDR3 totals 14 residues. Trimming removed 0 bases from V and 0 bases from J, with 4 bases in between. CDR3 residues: CASSLGDSGNTIYF. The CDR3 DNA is TGCGCCAGCAGCTTGGGAGACTCTGGAAACACCATATATTTT.

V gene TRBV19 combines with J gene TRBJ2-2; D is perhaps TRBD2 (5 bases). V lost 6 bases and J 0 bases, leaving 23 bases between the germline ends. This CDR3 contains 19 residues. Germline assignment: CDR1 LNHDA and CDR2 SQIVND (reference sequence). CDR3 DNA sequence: TGTGCCAGTAGGGCGGGCGGGCTTCCGCTGTTCGCGAACACCGGGGAGCTGTTTTTT. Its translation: CASRAGGLPLFANTGELFF.

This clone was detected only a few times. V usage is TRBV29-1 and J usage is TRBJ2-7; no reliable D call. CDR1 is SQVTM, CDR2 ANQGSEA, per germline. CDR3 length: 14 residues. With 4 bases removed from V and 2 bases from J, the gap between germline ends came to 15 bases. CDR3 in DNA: TGCAGCGTTGTCTCCGAACAGACCGCCTACGAGCAGTACTTC. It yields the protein CSVVSEQTAYEQYF.

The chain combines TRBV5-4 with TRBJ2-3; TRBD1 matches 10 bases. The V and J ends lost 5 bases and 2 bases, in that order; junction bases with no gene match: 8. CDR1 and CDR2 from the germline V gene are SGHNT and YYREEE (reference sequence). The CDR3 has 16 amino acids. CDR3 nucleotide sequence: TGTGCCAGCAGTCTCCGCCGACAGGGGGCCACAGATACGCAGTATTTT. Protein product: CASSLRRQGATDTQYF.

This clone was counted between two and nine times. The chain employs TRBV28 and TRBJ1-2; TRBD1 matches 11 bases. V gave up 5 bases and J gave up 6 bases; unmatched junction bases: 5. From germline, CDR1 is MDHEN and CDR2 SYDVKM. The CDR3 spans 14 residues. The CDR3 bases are TGTGCCAGCAGTACAATGGGACAGGGGGATGGCTACACCTTC. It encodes CASSTMGQGDGYTF.

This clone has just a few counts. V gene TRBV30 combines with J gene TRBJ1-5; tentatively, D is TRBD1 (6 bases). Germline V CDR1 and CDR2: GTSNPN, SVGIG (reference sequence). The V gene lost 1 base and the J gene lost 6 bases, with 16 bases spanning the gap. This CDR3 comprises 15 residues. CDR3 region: CAWSGGGQGFQPQHF. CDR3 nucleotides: TGTGCCTGGAGTGGGGGTGGGCAGGGGTTTCAGCCCCAGCATTTT.

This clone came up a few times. CDR3 nucleotides: TGTGCCAGCAGCGGACGGATTATTTTGGGGGGCAATCAGCCCCAGCATTTT. Amino acids: CASSGRIILGGNQPQHF. The chain links TRBV2 to TRBJ1-5, with a possible D match to TRBD1 (5 bases). V was pared by 6 bases and J by 2 bases, with 20 bases between. There are 17 residues in the CDR3. CDR1 is SNHLY, CDR2 FYNNEI, per germline.

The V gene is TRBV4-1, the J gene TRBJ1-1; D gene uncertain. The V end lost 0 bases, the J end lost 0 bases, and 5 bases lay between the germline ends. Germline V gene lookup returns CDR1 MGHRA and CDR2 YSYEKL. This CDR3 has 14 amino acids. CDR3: CASSQEGMNTEAFF. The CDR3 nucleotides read TGCGCCAGCAGCCAAGAAGGGATGAACACTGAAGCTTTCTTT.

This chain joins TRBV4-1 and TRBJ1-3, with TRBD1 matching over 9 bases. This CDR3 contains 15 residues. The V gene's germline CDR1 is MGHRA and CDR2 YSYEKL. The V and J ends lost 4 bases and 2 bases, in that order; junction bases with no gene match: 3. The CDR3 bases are TGCGCCAGCAGCCTACAGGGGGCTCCTGGAAACACCATATATTTT. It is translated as CASSLQGAPGNTIYF.

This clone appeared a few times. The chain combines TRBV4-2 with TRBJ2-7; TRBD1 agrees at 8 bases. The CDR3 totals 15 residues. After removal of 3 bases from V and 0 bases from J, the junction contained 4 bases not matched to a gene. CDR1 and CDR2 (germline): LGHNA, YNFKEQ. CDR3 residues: CASSQQQGDSYEQYF. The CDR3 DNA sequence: TGTGCCAGCAGCCAGCAACAGGGGGACTCCTACGAGCAGTACTTC.

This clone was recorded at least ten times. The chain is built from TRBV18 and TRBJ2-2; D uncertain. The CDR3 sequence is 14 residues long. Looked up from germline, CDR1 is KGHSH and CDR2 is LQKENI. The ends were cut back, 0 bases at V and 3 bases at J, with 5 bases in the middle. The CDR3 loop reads CASSPPTDTGELFF. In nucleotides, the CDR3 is TGTGCCAGCTCACCACCGACCGACACCGGGGAGCTGTTTTTT. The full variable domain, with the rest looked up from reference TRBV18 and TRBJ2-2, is NAGVMQNPRHLVRRRGQEARLRCSPMKGHSHVYWYRQLPEEGLKFMVYLQKENIIDESGMPKERFSAEFPKEGPSILRIQQVVRGDSAAYFCASSPPTDTGELFFGEGSRLTVL.

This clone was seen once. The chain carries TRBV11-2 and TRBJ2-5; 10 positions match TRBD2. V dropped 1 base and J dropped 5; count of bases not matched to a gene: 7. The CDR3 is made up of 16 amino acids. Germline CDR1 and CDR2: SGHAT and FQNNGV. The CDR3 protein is CASSLARLAGVETQYF. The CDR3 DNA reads TGTGCCAGCAGCTTAGCGCGGCTAGCGGGAGTTGAGACCCAGTACTTC.